This paragraph reports one T cell receptor (beta chain). The antigen is undetermined. The data derive from a study of vaccination effects on CD4 cells after COVID-19. After expansion with viral peptide pools in the ViraFEST assay, antigen-specific CD4+ T cells were sequenced. Culture lasted approximately 10 days before CD4+ T cell isolation. Participants were vaccinated with two doses of either the BNT162b2 or mRNA-1273 vaccine. TCRdb's table, derived via immunoSEQ multiplex PCR, lists solely in-frame clones and lacks some. This table holds about 27,000 clones, around 82% found once. The starting material was CD4+ T cells from PBMCs cultured with HCoV-NL63 spike peptides, obtained after COVID-19 vaccination. This receptor was obtained from a human donor who received a COVID-19 vaccine. Some clones in this sample may be carry-over from other donors' samples.

DNA for the CDR3: TGTGCCAGCAGCTTCCCCGGGACAATTAAAAACATTCAGTACTTC. It yields the protein CASSFPGTIKNIQYF. This chain joins TRBV11-2 and TRBJ2-4, with TRBD1 as a possible D gene (6 bases). Germline CDR1 is SGHAT and CDR2 is FQNNGV. CDR3 length equals 15 residues. Deletions cut 3 bases from V and 4 bases from J, with 13 bases between. Using reference TRBV11-2 and TRBJ2-4 for the parts outside the CDR3, the full variable domain is EAGVAQSPRYKIIEKRQSVAFWCNPISGHATLYWYQQILGQGPKLLIQFQNNGVVDDSQLPKDRFSAERLKGVDSTLKIQPAKLEDSAVYLCASSFPGTIKNIQYFGAGTRLSVL.